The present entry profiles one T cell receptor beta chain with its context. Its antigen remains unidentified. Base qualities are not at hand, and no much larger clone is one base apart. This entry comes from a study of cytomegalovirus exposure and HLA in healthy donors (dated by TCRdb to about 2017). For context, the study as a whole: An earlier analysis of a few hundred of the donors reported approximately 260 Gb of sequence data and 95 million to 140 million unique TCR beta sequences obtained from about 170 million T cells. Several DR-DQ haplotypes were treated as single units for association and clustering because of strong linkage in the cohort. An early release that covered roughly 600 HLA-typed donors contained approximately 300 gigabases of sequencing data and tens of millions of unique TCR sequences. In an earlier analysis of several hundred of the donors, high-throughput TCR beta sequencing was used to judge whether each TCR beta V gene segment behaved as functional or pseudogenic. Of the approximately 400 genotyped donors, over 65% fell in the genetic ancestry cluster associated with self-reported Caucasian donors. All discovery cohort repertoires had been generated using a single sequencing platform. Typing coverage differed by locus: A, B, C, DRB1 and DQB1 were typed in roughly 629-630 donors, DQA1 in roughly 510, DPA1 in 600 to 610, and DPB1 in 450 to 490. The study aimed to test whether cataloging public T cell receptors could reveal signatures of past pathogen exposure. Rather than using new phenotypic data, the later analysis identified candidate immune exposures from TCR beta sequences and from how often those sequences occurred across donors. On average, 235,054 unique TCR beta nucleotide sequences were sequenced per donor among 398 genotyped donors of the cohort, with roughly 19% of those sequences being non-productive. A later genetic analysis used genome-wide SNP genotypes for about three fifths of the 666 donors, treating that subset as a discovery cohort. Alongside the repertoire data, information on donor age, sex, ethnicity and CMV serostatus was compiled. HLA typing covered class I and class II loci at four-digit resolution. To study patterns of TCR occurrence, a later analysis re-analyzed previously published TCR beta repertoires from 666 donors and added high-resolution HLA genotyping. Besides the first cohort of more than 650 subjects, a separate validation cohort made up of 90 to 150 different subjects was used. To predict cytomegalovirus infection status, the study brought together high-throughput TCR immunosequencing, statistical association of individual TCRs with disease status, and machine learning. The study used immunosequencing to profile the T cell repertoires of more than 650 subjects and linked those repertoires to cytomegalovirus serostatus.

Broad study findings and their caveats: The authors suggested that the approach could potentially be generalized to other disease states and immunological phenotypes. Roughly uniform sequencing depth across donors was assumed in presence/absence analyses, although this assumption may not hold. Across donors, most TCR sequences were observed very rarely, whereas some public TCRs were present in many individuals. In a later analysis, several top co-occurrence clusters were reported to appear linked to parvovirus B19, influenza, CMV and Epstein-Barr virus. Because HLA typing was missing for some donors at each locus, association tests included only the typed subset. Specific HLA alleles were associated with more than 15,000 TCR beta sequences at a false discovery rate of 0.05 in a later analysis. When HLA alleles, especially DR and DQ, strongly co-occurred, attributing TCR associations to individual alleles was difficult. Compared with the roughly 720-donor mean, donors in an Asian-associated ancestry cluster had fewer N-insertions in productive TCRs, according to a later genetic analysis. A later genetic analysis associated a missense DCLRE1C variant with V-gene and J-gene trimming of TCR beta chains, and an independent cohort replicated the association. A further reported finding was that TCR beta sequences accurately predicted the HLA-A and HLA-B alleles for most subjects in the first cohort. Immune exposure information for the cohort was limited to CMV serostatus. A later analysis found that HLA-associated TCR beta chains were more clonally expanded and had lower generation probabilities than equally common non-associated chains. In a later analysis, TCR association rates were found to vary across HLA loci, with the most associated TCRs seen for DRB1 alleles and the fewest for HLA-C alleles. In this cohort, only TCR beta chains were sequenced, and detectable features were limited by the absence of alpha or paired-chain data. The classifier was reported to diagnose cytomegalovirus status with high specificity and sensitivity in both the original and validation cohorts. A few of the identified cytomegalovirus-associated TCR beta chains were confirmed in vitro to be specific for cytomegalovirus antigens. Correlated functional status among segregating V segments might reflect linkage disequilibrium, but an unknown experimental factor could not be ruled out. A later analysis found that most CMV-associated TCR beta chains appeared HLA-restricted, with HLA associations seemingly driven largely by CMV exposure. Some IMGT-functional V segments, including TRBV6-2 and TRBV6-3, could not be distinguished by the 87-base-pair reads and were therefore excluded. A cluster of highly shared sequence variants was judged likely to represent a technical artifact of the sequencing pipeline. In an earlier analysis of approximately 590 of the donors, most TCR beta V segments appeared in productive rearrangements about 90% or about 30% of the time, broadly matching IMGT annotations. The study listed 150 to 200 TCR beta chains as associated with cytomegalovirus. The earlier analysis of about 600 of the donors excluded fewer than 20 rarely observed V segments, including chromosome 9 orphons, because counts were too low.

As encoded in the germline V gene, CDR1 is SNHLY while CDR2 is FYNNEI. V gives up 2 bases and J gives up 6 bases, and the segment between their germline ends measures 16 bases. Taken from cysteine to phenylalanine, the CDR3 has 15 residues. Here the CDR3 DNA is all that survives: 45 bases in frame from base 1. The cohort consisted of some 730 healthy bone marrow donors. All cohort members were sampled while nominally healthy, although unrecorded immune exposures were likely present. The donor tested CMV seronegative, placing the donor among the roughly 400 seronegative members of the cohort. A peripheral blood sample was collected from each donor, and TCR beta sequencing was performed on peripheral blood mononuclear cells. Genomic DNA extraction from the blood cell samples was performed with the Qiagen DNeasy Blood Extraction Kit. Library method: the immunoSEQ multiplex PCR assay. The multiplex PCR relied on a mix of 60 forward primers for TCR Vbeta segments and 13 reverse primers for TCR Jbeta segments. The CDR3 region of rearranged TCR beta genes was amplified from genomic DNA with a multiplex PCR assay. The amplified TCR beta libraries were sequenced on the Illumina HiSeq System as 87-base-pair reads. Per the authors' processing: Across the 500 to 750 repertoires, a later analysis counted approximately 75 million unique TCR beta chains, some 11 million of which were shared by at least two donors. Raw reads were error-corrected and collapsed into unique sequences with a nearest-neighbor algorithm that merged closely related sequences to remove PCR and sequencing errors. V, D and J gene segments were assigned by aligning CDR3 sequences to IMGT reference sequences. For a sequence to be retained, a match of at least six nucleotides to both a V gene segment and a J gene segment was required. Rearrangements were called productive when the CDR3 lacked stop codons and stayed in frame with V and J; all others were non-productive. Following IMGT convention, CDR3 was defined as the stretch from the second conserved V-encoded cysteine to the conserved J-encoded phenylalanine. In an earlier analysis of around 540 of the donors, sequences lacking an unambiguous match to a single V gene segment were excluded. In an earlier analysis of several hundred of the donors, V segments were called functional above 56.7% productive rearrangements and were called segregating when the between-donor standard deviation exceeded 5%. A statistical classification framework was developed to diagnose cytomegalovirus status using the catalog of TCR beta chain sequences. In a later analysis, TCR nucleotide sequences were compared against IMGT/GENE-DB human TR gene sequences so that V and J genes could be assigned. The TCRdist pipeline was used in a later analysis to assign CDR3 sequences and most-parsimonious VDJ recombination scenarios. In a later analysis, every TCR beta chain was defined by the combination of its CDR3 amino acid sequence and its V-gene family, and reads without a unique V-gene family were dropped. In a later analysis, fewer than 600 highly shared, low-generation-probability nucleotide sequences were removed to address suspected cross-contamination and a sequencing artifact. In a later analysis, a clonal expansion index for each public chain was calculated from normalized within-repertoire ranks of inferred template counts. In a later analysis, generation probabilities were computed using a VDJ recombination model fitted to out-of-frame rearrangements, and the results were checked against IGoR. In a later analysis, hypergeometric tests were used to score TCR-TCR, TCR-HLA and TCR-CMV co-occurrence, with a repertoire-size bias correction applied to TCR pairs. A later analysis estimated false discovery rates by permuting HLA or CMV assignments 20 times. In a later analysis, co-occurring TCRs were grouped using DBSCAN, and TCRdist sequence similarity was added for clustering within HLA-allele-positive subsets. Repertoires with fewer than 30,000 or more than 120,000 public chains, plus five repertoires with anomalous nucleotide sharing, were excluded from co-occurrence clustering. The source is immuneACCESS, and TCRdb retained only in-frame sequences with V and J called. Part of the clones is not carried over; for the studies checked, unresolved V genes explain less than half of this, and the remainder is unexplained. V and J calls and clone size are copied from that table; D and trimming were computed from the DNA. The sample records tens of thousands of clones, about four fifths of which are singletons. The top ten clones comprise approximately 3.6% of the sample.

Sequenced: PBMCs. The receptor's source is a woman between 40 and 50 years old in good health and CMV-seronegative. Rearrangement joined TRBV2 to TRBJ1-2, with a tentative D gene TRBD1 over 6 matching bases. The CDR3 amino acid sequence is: CASSENPGGVDGYTF. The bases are TGTGCCAGCAGTGAAAATCCGGGGGGCGTAGATGGCTACACCTTC.